This TCR beta chain came from a study of T cell repertoires in cytomegalovirus infection. Study information: Through public TCR beta signatures, both CMV infection and matching HLA type were indicated.

Findings and caveats of the study: Cumulative public TCR beta family frequency identified carriers of CMV plus the relevant HLA. Across the ex vivo response, the dominant clonotypes were HLA-C-restricted CMV-specific TCR beta clonotypes.

V lost 6 bases and J lost 8, with 16 bases in between. CDR3 size: 13 residues. This clonotype was counted many times. Its antigen is still unknown. TCRdb passed the reads through MiXCR, listing each CDR3 protein once. The sample records about 140,000 distinct CDR3 sequences, about 6.5% being singletons. Sequenced input: PBMCs. The chain uses TRBV12-3 or TRBV12-4 and TRBJ1-2; possible D gene TRBD1, 5 bases. The TCR comes from a human donor in good health (CMV status not recorded). Some clones in this sample may be carry-over from other donors' samples. CDR3 sequence: CASRPSSRDGYTF. DNA for the CDR3: TGTGCCAGCAGGCCGTCCTCCAGGGACGGCTACACCTTC.